The entry that follows covers one TCR beta chain sequence. Its antigen is unidentified. This sample stems from a study of OX40 agonist ivuxolimab in advanced cancers. In the study overall: As their treatment, patients were administered ivuxolimab, an agonistic anti-OX40 (CD134) antibody. Patients with prior anti-PD-1, anti-PD-L1 or anti-CTLA-4 therapy were eligible; less than 50% had some.

Assay: immunoSEQ multiplex PCR; the TCRdb copy retains only in-frame clones and omits some. The repertoire consists of 68,000 or so clones, with 65% to 90% occurring once and the leading ten covering over 1.3%. Patients who had autoimmune disease history or got systemic immunosuppression were left out. Findings of the study overall: The investigators did not determine what antigen specificity the expanded peripheral T cells had.

The sequence came from an adult with an advanced solid tumor such as melanoma, head and neck, liver or kidney cancer. The specimen was CD4+ or CD8+ T cells sorted from blood, collected in a trial of the OX40 agonist ivuxolimab.

The CDR3 DNA reads TGTGCCAGCAATGGTATCTATGGCTACACCTTC. Encoded protein: CASNGIYGYTF. This chain links TRBV6-5 with TRBJ1-2; D ambiguous. The CDR3 covers 11 residues. V dropped 7 bases and J dropped 4 bases, with 7 bases sitting between them. Germline values: CDR1 MNHEY, CDR2 SVGAGI.